The clone carrying this T cell receptor (beta chain) was counted at least ten times. Antigen unknown. As for time point: sample taken at primary tumor resection. Tumor, nontumor lung or frozen PBMC supplied whole RNA that was sequenced unsorted. Samples came from 72 TRACERx patients with untreated early-stage lung cancer. The data were taken from a study of spatial heterogeneity in lung cancer. On the study more broadly: The library had UMIs, and each TCR and UMI pair averaged more than ten raw reads.

Study-wide results and limits: Relative to follow-up, resection was when ubiquitous expanded tumor TCRs appeared more in blood.

V lost 3 bases, J lost 6 bases, and 10 bases stayed unmatched. Germline values: CDR1 SGHNT, CDR2 YYREEE (reference sequence). The CDR3 sequence is 16 residues long. Individual TCR cDNA molecules each bore their own unique molecular identifier. TCRdb processed the 5' RACE reads anew with MiXCR; each CDR3 protein has one entry. The sample holds 40,000 or so distinct CDR3 sequences, around 7.5% seen once. The receptor comes from a male donor with early-stage non-small cell lung cancer. This material consisted of PBMCs, taken at surgery. The rearrangement links TRBV5-4 to TRBJ2-1; 9 bases match TRBD2. The CDR3 here is CASSSVEGLASNEQFF. CDR3 nucleotide sequence: TGTGCCAGCAGCTCGGTAGAGGGACTAGCCTCCAATGAGCAGTTCTTC.